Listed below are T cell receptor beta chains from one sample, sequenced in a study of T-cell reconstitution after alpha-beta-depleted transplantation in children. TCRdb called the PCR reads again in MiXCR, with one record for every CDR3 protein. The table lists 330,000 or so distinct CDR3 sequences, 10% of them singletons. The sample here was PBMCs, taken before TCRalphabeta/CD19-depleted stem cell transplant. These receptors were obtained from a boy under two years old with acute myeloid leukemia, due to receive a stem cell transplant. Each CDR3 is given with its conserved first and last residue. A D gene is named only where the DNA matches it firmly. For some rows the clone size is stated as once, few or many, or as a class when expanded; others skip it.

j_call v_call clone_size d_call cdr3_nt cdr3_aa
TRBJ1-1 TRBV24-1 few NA TGTGCCACCAGTGATTTTCTCAACACTGAAGCTTTCTTT CATSDFLNTEAFF
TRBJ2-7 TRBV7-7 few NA TGTGCCAGCAGCCCACTTTCGACAGGACCTACCTACGAGCAGTACTTC CASSPLSTGPTYEQYF
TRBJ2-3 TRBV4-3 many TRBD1 TGCGCCAGCAGCCAAACAGGGGTTATAGATACGCAGTATTTT CASSQTGVIDTQYF
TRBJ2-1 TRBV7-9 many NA TGTGCCAGCAGCAAAAATGGGACAGACCAGGTCCCTTACCGGGACTCCCTCTCCTTTGCGCAGTTCTTC CASSKNGTDQVPYRDSLSFAQFF
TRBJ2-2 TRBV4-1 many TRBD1 TGCGCCAGCAGCCAGGGACAGGGGATCACCGGGGAGCTGTTTTTT CASSQGQGITGELFF
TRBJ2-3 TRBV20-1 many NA TGCAGTGCTAGAGACCCAGGGTCAGATACGCAGTATTTT CSARDPGSDTQYF
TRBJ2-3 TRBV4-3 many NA TGCGCCAGCGGAACCAGGGCCGCAGGGGCAGATACGCAGTATTTT CASGTRAAGADTQYF
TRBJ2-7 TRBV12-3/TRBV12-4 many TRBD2 TGTGCCAGCAGCCCCAGCGGGAGGGCCTTCGAGCAGTACTTC CASSPSGRAFEQYF
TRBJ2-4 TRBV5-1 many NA TGCGCCAGCAGCTTGGCCGTTAGCGGAGCTTTAGCCAAAAACATTCAGTACTTC CASSLAVSGALAKNIQYF
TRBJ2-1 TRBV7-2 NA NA TGTGCCAGCAGCTTAGAGAGAGCGAATGAGCAGTTCTTC CASSLERANEQFF
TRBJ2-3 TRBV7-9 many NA TGTGCCAGCAGCCGTGCAGGCCAGAACACAGATACGCAGTATTTT CASSRAGQNTDTQYF
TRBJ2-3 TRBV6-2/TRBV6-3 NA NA TGTGCCAGCAGTTTCCCCTCGTCGCGGGAGATACCCAGGGGGACAGATACGCAGTATTTT CASSFPSSREIPRGTDTQYF
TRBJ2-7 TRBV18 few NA TGTGCCAGCTCACCTAGACAAGAATACGAGCAGTACTTC CASSPRQEYEQYF
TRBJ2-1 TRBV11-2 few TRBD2 TGTGCCAGCAGCATCCGGGGGGGGGTCGACAATGAGCAGTTCTTC CASSIRGGVDNEQFF
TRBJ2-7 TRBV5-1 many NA TGCGCCAGCAGCCCCCTAGGGGGGGTCAGCTCCTACGAGCAGTACTTC CASSPLGGVSSYEQYF
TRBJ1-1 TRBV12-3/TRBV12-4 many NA TGTGCCAGCAGCCCAGGGGAAGGAGCTTTCTTT CASSPGEGAFF
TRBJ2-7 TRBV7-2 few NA TGTGCCAGCAGCTTAACGGTGACAGCGGCCTACGAGCAGTACTTC CASSLTVTAAYEQYF
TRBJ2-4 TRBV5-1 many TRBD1 TGCGCCAGATCGGACAGGGCCAAAAACATTCAGTACTTC CARSDRAKNIQYF
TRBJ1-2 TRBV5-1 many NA TGCGCCAGCAGCTTGGTAGGCCCATGGCAAAACTATGGCTACACCTTC CASSLVGPWQNYGYTF
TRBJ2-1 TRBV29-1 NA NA TGCAGCGTTGAAAACCACTGGGCCACCAATGAGCAGTTCTTC CSVENHWATNEQFF
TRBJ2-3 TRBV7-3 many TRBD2 TGTGCCAGCAGCCAAGCGGGAGGGGGCACAGATACGCAGTATTTT CASSQAGGGTDTQYF
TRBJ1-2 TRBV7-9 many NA TGTGCCAGCAGCCCTTCTATCGGCTACACCTTC CASSPSIGYTF
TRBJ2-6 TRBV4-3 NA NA TGCGCCAGCAGCCAAGATATCCTAACAGTTACTAGTTCTGGGGCCAACGTCCTGACTTTC CASSQDILTVTSSGANVLTF